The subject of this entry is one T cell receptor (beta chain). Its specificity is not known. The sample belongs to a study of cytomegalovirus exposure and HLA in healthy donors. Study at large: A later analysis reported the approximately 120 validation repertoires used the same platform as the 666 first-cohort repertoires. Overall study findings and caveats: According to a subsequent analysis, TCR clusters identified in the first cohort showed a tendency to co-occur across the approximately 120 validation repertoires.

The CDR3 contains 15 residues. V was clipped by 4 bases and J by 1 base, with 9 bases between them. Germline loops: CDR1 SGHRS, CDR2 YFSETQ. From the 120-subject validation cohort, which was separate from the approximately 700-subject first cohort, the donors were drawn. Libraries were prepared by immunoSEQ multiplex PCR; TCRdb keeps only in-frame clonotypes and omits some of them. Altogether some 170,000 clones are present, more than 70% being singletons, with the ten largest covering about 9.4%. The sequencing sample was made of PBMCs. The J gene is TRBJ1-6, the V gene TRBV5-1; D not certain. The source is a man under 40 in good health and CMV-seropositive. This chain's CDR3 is CASSQEASYNSPLHF. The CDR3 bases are TGCGCCAGCAGCCAGGAGGCATCCTATAATTCACCCCTCCACTTT.